This T cell receptor beta chain was recovered during a study of vaccination and CD4 T cells after COVID-19. The overall study: As control conditions, cultures were given either a CEFX pool serving as positive control, an HIV-1 Nef pool, or no peptide at all.

The CDR3 totals 18 residues. Per the germline V gene, CDR1 is SGHDT and CDR2 is YYEEEE. V lost 3 bases and J 4 bases, leaving 23 bases between the germline ends. The sample's treatment: approximately 9-day PBMC culture with coronavirus spike peptide pools or control peptides (ViraFEST assay). PCR positivity dates ran from March to December 2020, preceding US Alpha, Beta and Delta variants. As regards this clonotype: Its target is unknown.

Scientists ran DNA taken from cultured CD4+ T cells through the Oncomine TCR Beta short-read assay for sequencing. From CD4+ T cells that had been cultured, genomic DNA was extracted. TCRdb ran MiXCR on the PCR reads and lists one entry per CDR3 protein. The repertoire includes roughly 13,000 distinct CDR3 sequences, around 57% of them detected once, and about an eighth sits in the top ten. The chain recombines TRBV5-6 with TRBJ2-1, with a possible D match to TRBD1 (6 bases). Sequencing used CD4+ T cells from blood, cultured in vitro. This TCR was recovered from a human donor who had recovered from COVID-19. This CDR3 reads CASSSPLATRGGYNEQFF. The CDR3 DNA follows: TGTGCCAGCAGCTCTCCTTTGGCTACTCGAGGGGGATACAATGAGCAGTTCTTC.